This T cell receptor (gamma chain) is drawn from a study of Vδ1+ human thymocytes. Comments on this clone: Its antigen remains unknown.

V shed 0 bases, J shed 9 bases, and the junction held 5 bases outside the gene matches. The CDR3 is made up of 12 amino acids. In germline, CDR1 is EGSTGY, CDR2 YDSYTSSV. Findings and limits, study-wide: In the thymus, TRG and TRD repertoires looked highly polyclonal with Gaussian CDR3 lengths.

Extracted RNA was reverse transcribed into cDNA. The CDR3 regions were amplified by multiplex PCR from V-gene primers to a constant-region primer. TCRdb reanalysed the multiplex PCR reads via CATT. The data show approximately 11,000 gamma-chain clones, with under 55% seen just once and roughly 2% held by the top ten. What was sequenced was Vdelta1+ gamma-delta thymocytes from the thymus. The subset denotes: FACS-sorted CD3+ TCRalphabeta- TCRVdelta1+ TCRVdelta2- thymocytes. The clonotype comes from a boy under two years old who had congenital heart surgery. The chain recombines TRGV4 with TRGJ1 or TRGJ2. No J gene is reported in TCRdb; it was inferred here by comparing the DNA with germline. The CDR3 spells CATWDGRRKKLF. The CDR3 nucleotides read TGTGCCACCTGGGATGGGCGGCGTAAGAAACTCTTT.